This T cell receptor beta chain was profiled in a study of graft-versus-host responses after intestinal transplantation (dated by TCRdb to the early 2020s). Looking at the study overall: Recipients received multivisceral, liver-intestinal, or isolated intestinal transplants. Anti-thymocyte globulin induction was given to all recipients, followed by maintenance tacrolimus and steroids for approximately 3 years. Bulk TCR-beta CDR3 sequencing was used to track graft-versus-host and host-versus-graft alloreactive T cell clones in the graft, circulation and bone marrow after intestinal transplantation. To identify alloreactive clones, pre-transplant mixed lymphocyte reaction products were sequenced and then compared with unstimulated pre-transplant donor and recipient T cells. The cohort enrolled fewer than 25 intestinal transplant recipients including one retransplant, and a few patients lacking pretransplant specimens were excluded. Donor T cell macrochimerism was defined as a peak of at least 4% donor T cells among recipient peripheral blood mononuclear cells. Instead of going to the commercial service, samples from a few later patients were sequenced in-house on an Illumina MiSeq and processed with MiXCR. Overall study outcomes, separate from this receptor: Patients with donor T cell macrochimerism had high GvH to HvG T cell clonal ratios in their allografts. GvH clones were detected in recipient bone marrow, and some of these GvH clones were observed earlier in ileal mucosa or blood, consistent with an intestinal mucosal origin. Conclusions were limited by the relatively low number and heterogeneity of intestinal transplant patients. Early after transplant, peak levels of circulating GvH clones were found to be associated with declines in HvG clones.

The protocol used for the library was the immunoSEQ multiplex PCR assay. For most patients, genomic DNA was isolated with the Qiagen DNeasy Blood and Tissue Kit and sent frozen to Adaptive Biotechnologies for TCR sequencing. For most patients, high-throughput TCR-beta CDR3 sequencing of genomic DNA was performed by Adaptive Biotechnologies. Concerning the study's data processing: Adaptive's ImmunoSEQ software supplied the TCR sequencing data for around 19 patients, while MiXCR and VDJtools were used to process a few other patients. To correct CD4 versus CD8 sorting errors, any sequence found in both subsets at a frequency ratio below 5:1 was removed. CDR3 nucleotide sequences shared by donor and recipient were removed because the origin of these sequences could not be assigned. To count as alloreactive, a clone needed at least 2-fold expansion over unstimulated cells and a minimum CFSE-low frequency of 0.002% (template counts) or 0.001% (read counts). A clone was considered mappable if detected in the sequenced pre-transplant spleen, lymph node, or MLR CFSE-low populations of the donor or recipient. The cumulative frequency of alloreactive clones was calculated as a percentage of all sequences, weighted by copy number. In its TCRdb copy, this immuneACCESS table keeps in-frame sequences only and misses some clones. Where compared with another copy, unresolved V genes explain less than half of these, and the others have no known cause. D and trimming were read from the DNA, whereas the V and J calls and clone size are those reported in that table. The sample yields approximately 79,000 clones; 82% were counted once. The ten largest clones capture 0.65% to 0.95% of the sample.

From a lookup of the germline V gene, CDR1 and CDR2 are SGHTA and FQGTGA. The cysteine opens and the phenylalanine closes a CDR3 of 15 amino acids. Of all the DNA, just the CDR3 is kept, 45 bases in frame from base 1. The junction shows trimming of 5 bases on V and 5 bases on J, and the gene matches do not reach 7 bases of it. Sample time point, as interpreted from the label and publication: cells obtained before transplantation from donor or recipient. CD3+CD4+ and CD3+CD8+ populations were FACS-sorted from unstimulated pre-transplant donor and recipient cells taken from spleen or lymph nodes. On this clone itself: Its antigen specificity is not known. Per-nucleotide qualities are absent, and no much larger clonotype sits a single base away.

The sequence was collected from a human donor who received an intestinal transplant. The rearranged chain carries TRBV7-3 and TRBJ2-2; 8 nucleotides in the junction match TRBD2. Here the sequenced sample was unstimulated CD4+ T cells sorted from spleen or lymph node cells, taken before intestinal transplant. The nucleotides read TGTGCCAGCAGCCCCTCAGCGGGAGTGACCGGGGAGCTGTTTTTT. Translated, this is CASSPSAGVTGELFF.